The 21 T cell receptor beta chains below all came from one sample that was sequenced in a study of long-term antiretroviral therapy in people with HIV. Version v3.0 of the immunoSEQ assay ran at survey level. This table comes from immunoSEQ multiplex PCR, and its TCRdb copy is limited to in-frame clones, with some not included. Of about 21,000 clones in the sample, 70% to 80% are singletons; the top ten hold approximately 12%. Here the sequenced sample was unsorted PBMCs, taken approximately 1.8 years before starting antiretroviral therapy. These receptors came from a woman aged 40 to 55 with HIV.

The chain carries TRBV6-6 and TRBJ2-2; possible D gene TRBD1, 6 bases. The V gene's germline CDR1 is MNHNY and CDR2 SVGAGI (reference sequence). The ends were cut back, 6 bases at V and 5 bases at J, with 10 bases in the middle. The CDR3 runs 13 residues. The CDR3 reads CASSPQGTGELFF. Written as DNA, the CDR3 is TGTGCCAGCAGCCCCCAGGGGACCGGGGAGCTGTTTTTT.

The chain carries TRBV4-3 and TRBJ1-1, with unresolved D. V lost 0 bases to trimming and J lost 0 bases, with 8 bases between them. CDR1 and CDR2 (germline): LGHNA, YSLEER. This CDR3 is built from 15 residues. DNA for the CDR3: TGCGCCAGCAGCCAAGAGGGTGGTTTGAACACTGAAGCTTTCTTT. Protein sequence: CASSQEGGLNTEAFF.

The chain carries TRBV14 and TRBJ2-1; tentatively, D is TRBD2 (5 bases). The CDR3 runs 14 residues. Trimming stripped 7 bases from V and 0 bases from J, with 10 bases between. Germline V gives CDR1 SGHDN, CDR2 FVKESK. The CDR3 here is CASMSGSSYNEQFF. The DNA of the CDR3 is TGTGCCAGCATGAGCGGTAGCTCCTACAATGAGCAGTTCTTC.

The chain recombines TRBV6-5 with TRBJ1-1, with D possibly being TRBD1 (5 bases). V dropped 7 bases and J dropped 2 bases, with 8 bases sitting between them. Germline loops: CDR1 MNHEY, CDR2 SVGAGI. This CDR3 comprises 12 residues. This CDR3 is CASTDSNTEAFF. The CDR3 DNA is TGTGCCAGCACCGACAGTAACACTGAAGCTTTCTTT.

V is TRBV5-6 and J is TRBJ1-5, with D possibly TRBD1 on 5 matching bases. This CDR3 has 14 residues. Trimming pared 0 bases from V and 4 bases from J, leaving 8 bases between. Germline lookup yields CDR1 SGHDT and CDR2 YYEEEE. This CDR3 is CASSLGQRNQPQHF. CDR3 nucleotide sequence: TGTGCCAGCAGCTTGGGACAGCGTAATCAGCCCCAGCATTTT.

The V and J genes are TRBV6-5 and TRBJ2-1, with TRBD2 identical over 7 bases. This CDR3 has 14 residues. The trim removed 6 bases at V and 4 bases at J, leaving 6 bases unmatched. Germline V gene lookup returns CDR1 MNHEY and CDR2 SVGAGI. The CDR3, as DNA: TGTGCCAGCAGAAGCGGGGTTAAATACAATGAGCAGTTCTTC. Its translation: CASRSGVKYNEQFF.

The chain carries TRBV9 and TRBJ2-3; tentative D call: TRBD2 (5 bases). V lost 2 bases and J 4 bases, leaving 11 bases between the germline ends. The CDR3 covers 14 residues. Germline V lookup: CDR1 SGDLS, CDR2 YYNGEE. CDR3 in DNA: TGTGCCAGCAGCGTGTCTTCCGGGGCAGATACGCAGTATTTT. Protein sequence: CASSVSSGADTQYF.

This chain joins TRBV27 and TRBJ2-3, with D hard to call. The CDR3 runs to 11 residues. Germline V gene lookup returns CDR1 MNHEY and CDR2 SMNVEV (reference sequence). The V end was cut by 6 bases, the J end by 5 bases, with 6 bases between. The CDR3 is CASSRRDTQYF. The CDR3, as DNA: TGTGCCAGCAGCCGCAGAGATACGCAGTATTTT.

J is TRBJ1-2 and V is TRBV11-2, with 7 bases aligning to TRBD1. Germline V gene data show CDR1 as SGHAT and CDR2 as FQNNGV. CDR3 length: 13 residues. Trimming at V came to 6 bases and at J to 2 bases, leaving 3 bases not matched to a gene. In DNA, the CDR3 is TGTGCCAGCAGTTTGGACAGGAACTATGGCTACACCTTC. Translation: CASSLDRNYGYTF.

This clone turned up a few times. V gene TRBV5-5 combines with J gene TRBJ1-4; no clear D gene. The V end lost 4 bases, the J end lost 4 bases, and 2 bases lay between the germline ends. CDR1 is SGHKS, CDR2 YYEKEE, per germline (reference sequence). This CDR3 has 11 residues. CDR3 DNA: TGTGCCAGCAGCCTTAATGAAAAACTGTTTTTT. Translation gives CASSLNEKLFF.

The V gene is TRBV13, the J gene TRBJ2-1, with D perhaps matching TRBD1 (6 bases). Trimming left V 0 bases short and J 2 bases short, with 17 bases between. Germline V gene sequence: CDR1 PRHDT, CDR2 FYEKMQ (reference sequence). This CDR3 is built from 18 residues. The CDR3 loop reads CASSLGSLGGSTYNEQFF. In DNA, the CDR3 is TGTGCCAGCAGCTTAGGGAGTTTAGGGGGTTCGACCTACAATGAGCAGTTCTTC.

The rearrangement links TRBV2 to TRBJ2-1; the match to TRBD2 covers 8 bases. J lost 3 bases, V lost 8 bases, and 12 bases had no gene match. Per germline, CDR1 SNHLY and CDR2 FYNNEI. CDR3 length equals 16 residues. CDR3 coding DNA: TGTGCCAGCCTTGTCTACCAGGGACTAGGCTACAATGAGCAGTTCTTC. It translates to CASLVYQGLGYNEQFF.

The chain couples TRBV25-1 to TRBJ1-1, with 7 positions matching TRBD1. The junction had 5 bases not matched to a gene; V was cut back by 1 base and J by 3 bases. Germline lookup yields CDR1 MGHDK and CDR2 SYGVNS. CDR3 length: 15 amino acids. This chain's CDR3 is CASSESWTGDTEAFF. The CDR3 DNA reads TGTGCCAGCAGTGAATCATGGACAGGAGACACTGAAGCTTTCTTT.

The chain recombines TRBV6-1 with TRBJ2-1; D call uncertain. Germline V gene data show CDR1 as MNHNS and CDR2 as SASEGT. The CDR3 runs 11 residues. V was trimmed by 3 bases and J by 7 bases, leaving 4 bases between them. CDR3 loop: CASSDGNEQFF. The CDR3 DNA sequence: TGTGCCAGCAGTGATGGTAATGAGCAGTTCTTC.

The chain employs TRBV6-5 and TRBJ1-4, with no clear D. CDR1 and CDR2 from the germline V gene are MNHEY and SVGAGI. The CDR3 sequence is 13 residues long. Trimming took 0 bases from V and 8 from J, leaving 7 bases between them. CDR3 protein: CASSYSGTEKLFF. The DNA for the CDR3 is TGTGCCAGCAGTTACTCCGGAACCGAAAAACTGTTTTTT.

The chain joins TRBV6-5 to TRBJ2-5; D is undetermined. The germline V and J ends were trimmed by 8 bases and 3 bases, with 13 bases remaining between them. Germline lookup yields CDR1 MNHEY and CDR2 SVGAGI. This CDR3 has 13 residues. The CDR3 sequence is CASGRSMEETQYF. The CDR3, as DNA: TGTGCCAGCGGCAGGAGTATGGAAGAGACCCAGTACTTC.

The chain has TRBV7-2 and TRBJ2-7, with TRBD1 matching 7 bases. V was pared by 4 bases and J by 9 bases, with 9 bases of the junction left unmatched. Germline CDR1 SGHTA, CDR2 FQGNSA. CDR3 size: 13 residues. CDR3 sequence (DNA): TGTGCCAGCAGCTCAGGACAGGCCGTCGCGCAGTACTTC. This encodes CASSSGQAVAQYF.

V gene TRBV18 combines with J gene TRBJ1-2; no firm D call. This CDR3 comprises 15 residues. The germline V and J ends were trimmed by 0 bases and 5 bases, with 13 bases remaining between them. From germline, CDR1 is KGHSH and CDR2 LQKENI. The CDR3 reads CASSPPNGERYGYTF. As DNA, the CDR3 is TGTGCCAGCTCACCACCGAACGGGGAGAGGTATGGCTACACCTTC.

V is TRBV6-1 and J is TRBJ1-2; TRBD1 matches 8 bases. This CDR3 comprises 13 residues. V lost 6 bases, J lost 7 bases, and 7 bases stayed unmatched. Looked up from germline, CDR1 is MNHNS and CDR2 is SASEGT. The CDR3 DNA reads as TGTGCCAGCAGGAGCGGACAGGGATCTGGCTACACCTTC. Protein sequence: CASRSGQGSGYTF.

This clone was seen a few times. The J gene is TRBJ2-6, the V gene TRBV2, with D unresolved. The germline V and J ends were trimmed by 3 bases and 1 base, with 7 bases remaining between them. The CDR3 loop spans 15 amino acids. The germline CDR1 and CDR2 sequences are SNHLY and FYNNEI. CDR3 bases: TGTGCCAGCAGTGAGTTAGCTTCTGGGGCCAACGTCCTGACTTTC. This encodes CASSELASGANVLTF.

A single count supports this clone. The chain is built from TRBV7-9 and TRBJ1-1, with D unclear. Trimming left V 6 bases short and J 1 base short, with 15 bases between. The CDR3 consists of 15 residues. Germline V gives CDR1 SEHNR, CDR2 FQNEAQ (reference sequence). The CDR3 protein is CASSSNREKNTEAFF. CDR3 DNA: TGTGCCAGCAGTTCTAATAGGGAAAAGAACACTGAAGCTTTCTTT.